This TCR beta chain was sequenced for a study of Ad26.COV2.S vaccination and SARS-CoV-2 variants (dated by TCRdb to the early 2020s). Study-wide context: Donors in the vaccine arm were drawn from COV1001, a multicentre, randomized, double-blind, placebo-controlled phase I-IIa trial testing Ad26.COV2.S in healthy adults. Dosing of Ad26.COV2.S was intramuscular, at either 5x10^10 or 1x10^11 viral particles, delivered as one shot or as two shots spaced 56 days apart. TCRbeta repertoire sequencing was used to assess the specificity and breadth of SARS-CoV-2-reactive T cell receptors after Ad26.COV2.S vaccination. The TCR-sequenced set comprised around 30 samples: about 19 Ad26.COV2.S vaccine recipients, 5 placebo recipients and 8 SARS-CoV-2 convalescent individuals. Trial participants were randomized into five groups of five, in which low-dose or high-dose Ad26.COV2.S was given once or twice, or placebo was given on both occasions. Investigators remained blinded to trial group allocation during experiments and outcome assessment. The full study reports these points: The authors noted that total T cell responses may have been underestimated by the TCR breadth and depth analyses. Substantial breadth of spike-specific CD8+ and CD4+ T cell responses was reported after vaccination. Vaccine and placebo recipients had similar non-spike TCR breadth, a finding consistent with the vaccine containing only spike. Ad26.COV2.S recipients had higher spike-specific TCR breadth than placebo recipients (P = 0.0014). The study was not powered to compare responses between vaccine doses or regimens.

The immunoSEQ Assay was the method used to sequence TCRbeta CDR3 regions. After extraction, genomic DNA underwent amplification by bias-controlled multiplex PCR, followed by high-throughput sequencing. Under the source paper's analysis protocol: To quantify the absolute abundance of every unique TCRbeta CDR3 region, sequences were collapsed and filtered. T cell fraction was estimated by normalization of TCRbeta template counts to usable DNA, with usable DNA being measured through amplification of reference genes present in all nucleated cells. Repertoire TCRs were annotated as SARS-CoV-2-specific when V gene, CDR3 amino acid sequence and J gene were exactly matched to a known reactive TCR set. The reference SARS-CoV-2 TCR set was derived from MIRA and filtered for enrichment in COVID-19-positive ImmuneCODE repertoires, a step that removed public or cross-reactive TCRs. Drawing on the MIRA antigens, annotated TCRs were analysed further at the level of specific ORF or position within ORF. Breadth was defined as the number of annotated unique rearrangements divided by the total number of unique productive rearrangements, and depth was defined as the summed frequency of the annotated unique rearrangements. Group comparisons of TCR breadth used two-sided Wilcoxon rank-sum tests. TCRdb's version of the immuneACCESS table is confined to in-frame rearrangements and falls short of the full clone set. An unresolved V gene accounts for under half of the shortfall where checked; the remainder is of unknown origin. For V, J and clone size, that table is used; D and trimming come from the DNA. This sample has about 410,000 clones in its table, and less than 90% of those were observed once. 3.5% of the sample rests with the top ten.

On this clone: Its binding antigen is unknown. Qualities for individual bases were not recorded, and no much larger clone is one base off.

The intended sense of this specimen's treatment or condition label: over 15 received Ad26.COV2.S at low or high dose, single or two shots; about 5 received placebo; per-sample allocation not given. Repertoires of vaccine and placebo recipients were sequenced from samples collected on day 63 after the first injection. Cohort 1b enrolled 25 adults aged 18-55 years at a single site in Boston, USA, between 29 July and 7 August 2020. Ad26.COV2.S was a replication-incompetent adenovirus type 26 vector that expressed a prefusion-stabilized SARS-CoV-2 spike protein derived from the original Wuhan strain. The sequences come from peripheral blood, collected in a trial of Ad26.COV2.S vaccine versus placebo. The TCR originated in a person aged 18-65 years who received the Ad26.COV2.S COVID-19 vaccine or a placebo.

The sequenced DNA: TGTGCCAGCAGCGTGCCCGGGGGACGGAACACCGGGGAGCTGTTTTTT. Its product reads: CASSVPGGRNTGELFF. The rearranged chain carries TRBV3-1 (or the pseudogene TRBV3-2) and TRBJ2-2; TRBD2 could be the D gene, as 6 bases match. The CDR3, from cysteine to phenylalanine, totals 16 residues. The CDR3 DNA has 48 bases and is translated from base 1. V is shortened by 5 bases, J by 1 base, and the region joining them spans 14 bases. Sequences LGHDT (CDR1) and YNNKEL (CDR2) are obtained from the germline V gene (reference sequence).